This T cell receptor beta chain was obtained from a study of blood T cell repertoires in COVID-19. Study as a whole: Sources were T cells, B-cell-depleted T cells, or PBMCs; the material itself was cDNA or gDNA.

Germline V gives CDR1 SGHVS, CDR2 FNYEAQ. V gave up 5 bases and J gave up 5 bases; unmatched junction bases: 9. The CDR3 totals 17 residues. Authors' processing steps: Amplification of reference gene primers provided the estimated nucleated cell counts. Produced via immunoSEQ multiplex PCR; TCRdb's table is partial and in-frame only. V, J and clone size are taken as reported in that table, and D and trimming were inferred from the DNA itself. The sample has over 200,000 clones; 89% are singletons. The clonotype originates from a man aged 55 to 69 who had recovered from COVID-19. The rearrangement joins TRBV7-6 to TRBJ2-1; 13 bases are shared with TRBD2. The sample consisted of peripheral blood. Written as DNA, the CDR3 is TGTGCCAGCAGCCCGCGGACTAGCGGGAGTGGGAACAATGAGCAGTTCTTC. Its translation: CASSPRTSGSGNNEQFF.